A selection of T cell receptor beta chains follows, all from one sample in a study of shared clonotypes between healthy human individuals. The assay was immunoSEQ multiplex PCR, and TCRdb's table has in-frame clones only and misses some. This sample has 1.6 million or so clones; approximately 96% occur once, and the top ten carry approximately 1%. Sequencing input: naive CD4+ T cells sorted from blood. These receptors were obtained from a man aged 30-40 years in good health. Each CDR3 is given with its conserved first and last residue. D genes are given only for firm matches. Clone size, where shown, is once, few, many, or a class for clones that have expanded.

v_gene	abundance	j_gene	d_gene	CDR3aa	CDR3nt
TRBV6-5	.	TRBJ2-7	.	CASSYGGVYEQYF	TGTGCCAGCAGTTACGGCGGGGTCTACGAGCAGTACTTC
TRBV28	once	TRBJ2-6	.	CASRTGPLSGANVLTF	TGTGCCAGCAGAACGGGACCTCTCTCTGGGGCCAACGTCCTGACTTTC
TRBV9	.	TRBJ2-1	TRBD2	CASSVGGSGSATEQFF	TGTGCCAGCAGCGTAGGGGGTAGCGGGAGCGCGACTGAGCAGTTCTTC
TRBV7-3	.	TRBJ1-4	TRBD1	CASSSTAGTGGEKLFF	TGTGCCAGCAGCTCTACCGCCGGGACAGGGGGAGAAAAACTGTTTTTT
TRBV10-3	.	TRBJ2-2	.	CAITRMDGTGELFF	TGTGCCATCACTCGTATGGACGGCACCGGGGAGCTGTTTTTT
TRBV7-2	.	TRBJ2-3	TRBD2	CASSLGLAGGSDTQYF	TGTGCCAGCAGCTTAGGACTAGCGGGAGGATCAGATACGCAGTATTTT
TRBV30	.	TRBJ1-1	.	CAWTAGGLEAFF	TGTGCCTGGACGGCTGGAGGCCTTGAAGCTTTCTTT
TRBV19	.	TRBJ2-7	.	CASSIKGTNYEQYF	TGTGCCAGTAGTATAAAGGGTACGAACTACGAGCAGTACTTC
TRBV25-1	.	TRBJ2-1	.	CASRMGSSYNEQFF	TGTGCCAGCCGGATGGGAAGCTCCTACAATGAGCAGTTCTTC
TRBV9	.	TRBJ2-7	TRBD1	CASSRSGIRGFYEQYF	TGTGCCAGCAGCCGCTCGGGGATCAGGGGGTTCTACGAGCAGTACTTC
TRBV10-3	.	TRBJ2-5	TRBD2	CAISESGKGRGVSETQYF	TGTGCCATCAGTGAGTCGGGCAAGGGGAGGGGAGTGTCGGAGACCCAGTACTTC
TRBV5-1	.	TRBJ1-2	TRBD1	CASSLFSDRGIIGGYTF	TGCGCCAGCAGCTTGTTTTCGGACAGGGGGATTATAGGTGGCTACACCTTC
TRBV6-6	.	TRBJ1-1	.	CASSSPQTDNTEAFF	TGTGCCAGCAGTTCGCCGCAGACAGATAACACTGAAGCTTTCTTT
TRBV28	.	TRBJ2-7	.	CASGDPGKGEQYF	TGTGCCAGCGGGGACCCGGGGAAAGGCGAGCAGTACTTC
TRBV28	.	TRBJ1-5	TRBD1	CASRLTGGLGNQPQHF	TGTGCCAGCAGACTTACAGGGGGATTGGGCAATCAGCCCCAGCATTTT
TRBV19	.	TRBJ2-1	TRBD2	CASSSGRDGNEQFF	TGTGCCAGTAGTAGCGGGAGGGACGGCAATGAGCAGTTCTTC
TRBV5-4	.	TRBJ2-1	.	CASSFGGGSSYNEQFF	TGTGCCAGCAGCTTTGGGGGAGGCAGTTCCTACAATGAGCAGTTCTTC
TRBV10-3	once	TRBJ2-7	TRBD2	CAISEYAGLAVYEQYF	TGTGCCATCAGTGAGTATGCCGGACTAGCGGTCTACGAGCAGTACTTC
TRBV5-4	.	TRBJ2-7	TRBD2	CASSLSPGGRGRREQYF	TGTGCCAGCAGCCTGAGCCCCGGCGGGAGAGGTCGTCGGGAGCAGTACTTC
TRBV28	.	TRBJ2-7	TRBD1	CASSPRQGISSEQYF	TGTGCCAGCAGTCCCCGACAGGGGATTTCCTCCGAGCAGTACTTC
TRBV29-1	.	TRBJ2-7	.	CSGRDRDYEQYF	TGCAGCGGGCGGGACAGAGACTACGAGCAGTACTTC
TRBV27	.	TRBJ1-2	TRBD1	CASSRRPGQNYGYTF	TGTGCCAGCAGTCGGAGGCCGGGACAGAACTATGGCTACACCTTC
TRBV6-5	.	TRBJ1-4	.	CASRQPGASEKLFF	TGTGCCAGCAGGCAACCGGGCGCGTCGGAAAAACTGTTTTTT
TRBV5-5	.	TRBJ2-5	.	CASSRRQYVETQYF	TGTGCCAGCAGCCGGCGACAGTATGTGGAGACCCAGTACTTC
TRBV5-4	.	TRBJ2-3	TRBD1	CASSLDGGTGGITDTQYF	TGTGCCAGCAGCTTGGATGGGGGCACAGGGGGCATTACAGATACGCAGTATTTT
TRBV7-2	.	TRBJ2-3	.	CASSLLGSNTDTQYF	TGTGCCAGCAGCTTACTTGGGAGTAACACAGATACGCAGTATTTT
TRBV10-2	.	TRBJ1-5	.	CASSESRDSNQPQHF	TGCGCCAGCAGTGAGTCGCGAGATAGCAATCAGCCCCAGCATTTT
TRBV4-2	.	TRBJ2-1	TRBD2	CASSQGTSGSYNEQFF	TGTGCCAGCAGCCAGGGGACTAGCGGCTCCTACAATGAGCAGTTCTTC
TRBV11-2	.	TRBJ2-5	TRBD1	CASSPRQGALLFQETQYF	TGTGCCAGCAGCCCCCGACAGGGGGCATTACTCTTCCAAGAGACCCAGTACTTC
TRBV9	.	TRBJ2-5	.	CASSPSRVGTQYF	TGTGCCAGCAGCCCCTCACGGGTTGGGACCCAGTACTTC
TRBV29-1	.	TRBJ2-3	TRBD1	CSVGQGPDTQYF	TGCAGCGTTGGACAGGGGCCAGATACGCAGTATTTT
TRBV4-2	.	TRBJ1-2	.	CASTQGNGYTF	TGTGCCAGCACCCAGGGTAATGGCTACACCTTC
TRBV5-1	once	TRBJ2-2	.	CASSPSGGGRVGTGELFF	TGCGCCAGCAGCCCCTCGGGCGGAGGACGTGTGGGCACCGGGGAGCTGTTTTTT
TRBV15	.	TRBJ2-1	.	CATSREPGRTNEQFF	TGTGCCACCAGCAGAGAACCGGGGAGGACCAATGAGCAGTTCTTC
TRBV28	.	TRBJ1-2	TRBD1	CASRPTGFDYGYTF	TGTGCCAGCAGGCCGACAGGGTTTGACTATGGCTACACCTTC
TRBV4-1	.	TRBJ2-5	TRBD2	CASSQELAGVGQETQYF	TGCGCCAGCAGCCAGGAACTAGCGGGAGTGGGTCAAGAGACCCAGTACTTC
TRBV19	.	TRBJ1-5	TRBD1	CASSSGAGQGFNQPQHF	TGTGCCAGTAGTAGCGGGGCGGGACAGGGGTTCAATCAGCCCCAGCATTTT
TRBV28	.	TRBJ1-5	TRBD1	CASRTLTGIGILWGNQPQHF	TGTGCCAGCAGAACCCTGACAGGGATAGGAATATTATGGGGCAATCAGCCCCAGCATTTT
TRBV5-1	.	TRBJ2-2	.	CASSLGGSNTGELFF	TGCGCCAGCAGCTTGGGCGGGTCGAACACCGGGGAGCTGTTTTTT
TRBV18	.	TRBJ1-3	.	CASSPAVQGHSGNTIYF	TGTGCCAGCTCACCAGCCGTACAGGGCCACTCTGGAAACACCATATATTTT
TRBV5-5	.	TRBJ2-7	TRBD2	CASTALAGGGYEQYF	TGTGCCAGCACCGCACTAGCGGGAGGTGGCTACGAGCAGTACTTC
TRBV7-2	.	TRBJ2-5	.	CASSLTWETQYF	TGTGCCAGCAGCTTAACGTGGGAGACCCAGTACTTC
TRBV9	.	TRBJ2-5	TRBD2	CASSVTSGSQWETQYF	TGTGCCAGCAGCGTGACTAGCGGGAGTCAGTGGGAGACCCAGTACTTC
TRBV9	.	TRBJ2-3	TRBD1	CASSVVGQGSDTQYF	TGTGCCAGCAGCGTAGTAGGACAGGGCTCAGATACGCAGTATTTT
TRBV6-6	.	TRBJ1-5	.	CASSYDRNQPQHF	TGTGCCAGCAGTTACGACCGCAATCAGCCCCAGCATTTT